The 20 T cell receptor beta chains below were found in one sample sequenced in a study of cytomegalovirus exposure and HLA in healthy donors. A multiplex PCR was run with 60 Vbeta primers and 13 Jbeta primers. The assay was immunoSEQ multiplex PCR, and TCRdb's table has in-frame clones only and misses some. The table lists roughly 180,000 clones, 75% of them singletons, with around 8.3% in the top ten. The specimen was PBMCs. All receptors come from a woman aged 40 to 49 in good health and CMV-seropositive.

V is TRBV28 and J is TRBJ2-7; 7 bases match TRBD1. Germline-derived CDR1 and CDR2 are MDHEN and SYDVKM. J was trimmed by 7 bases and V by 4 bases; bases with no gene match: 13. This CDR3 has 15 residues. The CDR3 DNA sequence: TGTGCCAGCAGTTCATCGGGGACAGCTGGGTGGGAGCAGTACTTC. It specifies CASSSSGTAGWEQYF.

V gene TRBV29-1 combines with J gene TRBJ2-5; 7 positions match TRBD1. The J call may be mistaken, given a closer DNA end match to TRBJ2-7. Germline CDR1 and CDR2: SQVTM and ANQGSEA. The CDR3 runs to 12 residues. The CDR3, as DNA: TGCAGCGTTTGGGACAGCACCTACGAGCAGTACTTC. Residues: CSVWDSTYEQYF.

The chain recombines TRBV9 with TRBJ2-7; D perhaps matches TRBD2 (6 bases). There are 14 residues in the CDR3. The germline CDR1 and CDR2 sequences are SGDLS and YYNGEE. Trimming pared 4 bases from V and 5 bases from J, leaving 16 bases between. The chain's CDR3 is CASSLRYTSNEQYF. CDR3 sequence (DNA): TGTGCCAGCAGCTTACGGTATACTAGCAACGAGCAGTACTTC.

This clone turned up a few times. This rearrangement joins TRBV28 to TRBJ2-5; TRBD2 agrees at 10 bases. Germline CDR1 and CDR2: MDHEN and SYDVKM. Unmatched junction bases numbered 5, after V lost 6 bases and J lost 4 bases. CDR3 size: 14 residues. The CDR3 DNA reads TGTGCCAGCAGCACAAGACTAGCGGGAGAGACCCAGTACTTC. This codes for CASSTRLAGETQYF.

This clone was observed a handful of times. This chain uses TRBV5-1 with TRBJ2-6; 8 bases are shared with TRBD1. CDR1 is SGHRS, CDR2 YFSETQ, per germline. CDR3 size: 17 residues. V lost 4 bases to trimming and J lost 0 bases; unmatched junction nucleotides: 6. The DNA for the CDR3 is TGCGCCAGCAGCGTCGGGACAGGCGTCTCTGGGGCCAACGTCCTGACTTTC. This sequence encodes CASSVGTGVSGANVLTF.

This clone has a handful of counts. The rearrangement links TRBV28 to TRBJ2-3; 10 bases align to TRBD2. The germline gives CDR1 MDHEN, CDR2 SYDVKM. The ends lost 4 bases at V and 10 bases at J; junction bases unmatched: 20. The CDR3 runs to 18 residues. DNA for the CDR3: TGTGCCAGCAGTTCAACACCCGGGGTAGCGGGAGGCCAATGGGCGCAGTATTTT. This encodes CASSSTPGVAGGQWAQYF.

This clone appeared once. V is TRBV5-1 and J is TRBJ2-1; 7 nucleotides line up with TRBD2. The CDR3 is 16 amino acids. Looked up from germline, CDR1 is SGHRS and CDR2 is YFSETQ. V gave up 3 bases and J gave up 0 bases; unmatched junction bases: 6. The CDR3 coding sequence is TGCGCCAGCAGCTCAAAAGAGCGGGGCTCCTACAATGAGCAGTTCTTC. Translated: CASSSKERGSYNEQFF.

The chain is built from TRBV6-6 and TRBJ2-7; TRBD1 matches 9 bases. The CDR3 sequence is 14 residues long. V trimming: 7 bases; J trimming: 2 bases; junction bases outside the gene matches: 6. In germline, CDR1 is MNHNY, CDR2 SVGAGI (reference sequence). CDR3 nucleotide sequence: TGTGCCAGCAACCGGGACAGGGTAACCTACGAGCAGTACTTC. Translated, it gives CASNRDRVTYEQYF.

The rearrangement links TRBV6-5 to TRBJ1-5; no clear D gene. The CDR3 consists of 15 residues. Trimming removed 6 bases at V and 0 bases at J, with 12 bases between. CDR1 MNHEY and CDR2 SVGAGI come from the germline V gene. The CDR3, as DNA: TGTGCCAGCAGAAGCCCCGGGAGTAGCAATCAGCCCCAGCATTTT. Protein product: CASRSPGSSNQPQHF.

This clone appeared once. The V call is TRBV9, the J call TRBJ1-4, with 12 bases lining up with TRBD1. Germline values: CDR1 SGDLS, CDR2 YYNGEE. Trimming at V came to 3 bases and at J to 3 bases, leaving 6 bases not matched to a gene. The CDR3 is 17 amino acids. Written as DNA, the CDR3 is TGTGCCAGCAGCGCCGGGACAGGGGGCGCGTCTAATGAAAAACTGTTTTTT. As protein: CASSAGTGGASNEKLFF.

The rearrangement links TRBV15 to TRBJ2-5; 7 bases align to TRBD2. The CDR3 has 15 amino acids. Losses at the gene ends were 3 bases for V and 1 base for J; bases not matched to a gene: 5. Germline V lookup: CDR1 LNHNV, CDR2 YYDKDF (reference sequence). The CDR3 DNA follows: TGTGCCACCAGCAGGGGGGGACTACCCCAAGAGACCCAGTACTTC. Residues: CATSRGGLPQETQYF.

The chain is built from TRBV19 and TRBJ2-7, with 10 bases lining up with TRBD1. V lost 1 base and J lost 3; bases outside the gene matches: 3. The CDR3 covers 15 residues. The germline V gene encodes CDR1 LNHDA and CDR2 SQIVND (reference sequence). The CDR3 sequence: CASSIGTGGNYEQYF. Written as DNA, the CDR3 is TGTGCCAGTAGTATAGGGACAGGGGGTAACTACGAGCAGTACTTC.

The CDR3 sequence is CASSPPGWAGSTDTQYF. The CDR3 region has the DNA TGTGCCAGCAGTCCACCGGGGTGGGCGGGTAGCACAGATACGCAGTATTTT. The chain joins TRBV28 to TRBJ2-3, with D perhaps matching TRBD2 (5 bases). Germline CDR1 reads MDHEN; CDR2 reads SYDVKM. V dropped 5 bases and J dropped 0 bases, with 18 bases sitting between them. This CDR3 comprises 17 residues.

The J gene is TRBJ2-2, the V gene TRBV7-9, with a tentative D call TRBD1 (6 bases). The ends were cut back, 6 bases at V and 5 bases at J, with 16 bases in the middle. Germline V gene lookup returns CDR1 SEHNR and CDR2 FQNEAQ (reference sequence). The CDR3 has 15 amino acids. CDR3 region: CASSMTGLGTGELFF. CDR3 bases: TGTGCCAGCAGTATGACAGGACTCGGTACCGGGGAGCTGTTTTTT.

The rearrangement joins TRBV6-5 to TRBJ1-5; D gene uncertain. V lost 0 bases and J lost 7, with 13 bases in between. This CDR3 region has 15 residues. Germline V gene lookup returns CDR1 MNHEY and CDR2 SVGAGI. The CDR3 DNA is TGTGCCAGCAGTTACTCATTACGGGTGCTCCAGCCCCAGCATTTT. As protein: CASSYSLRVLQPQHF.

The chain carries TRBV19 and TRBJ1-5; TRBD1 is a possible D gene (6 bases). The CDR3 is made up of 15 amino acids. Germline assignment: CDR1 LNHDA and CDR2 SQIVND (reference sequence). V was trimmed by 0 bases and J by 4 bases, leaving 10 bases between them. DNA for the CDR3: TGTGCCAGTAGTATAGACACAGGGACAAATCAGCCCCAGCATTTT. Protein product: CASSIDTGTNQPQHF.

This chain links TRBV7-9 with TRBJ2-7, with a tentative D call TRBD2 (6 bases). V gave up 5 bases and J gave up 3 bases, with 17 bases separating them. The CDR3 covers 15 residues. Per germline, CDR1 SEHNR and CDR2 FQNEAQ (reference sequence). CDR3 sequence: CASSHRDRGNYEQYF. The DNA for the CDR3 is TGTGCCAGCAGCCACAGAGACCGGGGGAACTACGAGCAGTACTTC.

The rearrangement joins TRBV28 to TRBJ2-7; TRBD1 matches 7 bases. V lost 11 bases and J lost 5; bases outside the gene matches: 9. CDR3 length: 12 amino acids. Germline CDR1 is MDHEN and CDR2 is SYDVKM. This CDR3 reads CASTTGADEQYF. The CDR3 coding sequence is TGTGCCTCAACCACAGGGGCCGACGAGCAGTACTTC.

The CDR3 DNA is TGTGCCAGCAGTTTATCTCGCCTCCTAGCGGGAGTTGAGACCCAGTACTTC. Translation gives CASSLSRLLAGVETQYF. The chain uses TRBV27 and TRBJ2-5; 10 bases line up with TRBD2. Per the germline V gene, CDR1 is MNHEY and CDR2 is SMNVEV (reference sequence). J gave up 5 bases and V 0 bases, and 9 bases lay outside the gene matches. CDR3 length: 17 amino acids.

The rearrangement uses TRBV15 and TRBJ1-3; no firm D call. CDR3 length: 13 residues. V lost 1 base to trimming and J lost 3 bases, with 4 bases between them. Germline CDR1 and CDR2: LNHNV and YYDKDF (reference sequence). CDR3 sequence (DNA): TGTGCCACCAGCAGAGCGTATGGAAACACCATATATTTT. It encodes CATSRAYGNTIYF.